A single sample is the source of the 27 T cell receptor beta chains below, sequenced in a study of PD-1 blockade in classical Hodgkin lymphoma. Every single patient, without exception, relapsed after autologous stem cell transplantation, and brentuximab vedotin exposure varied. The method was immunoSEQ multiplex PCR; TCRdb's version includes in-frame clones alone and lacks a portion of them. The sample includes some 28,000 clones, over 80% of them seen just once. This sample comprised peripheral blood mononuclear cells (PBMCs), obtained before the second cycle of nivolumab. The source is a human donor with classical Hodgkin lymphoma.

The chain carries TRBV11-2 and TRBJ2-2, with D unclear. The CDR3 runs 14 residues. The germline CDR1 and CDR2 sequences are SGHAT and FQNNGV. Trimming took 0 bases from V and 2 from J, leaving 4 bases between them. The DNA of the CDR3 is TGTGCCAGCAGCTTAGACAGAAACACCGGGGAGCTGTTTTTT. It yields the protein CASSLDRNTGELFF.

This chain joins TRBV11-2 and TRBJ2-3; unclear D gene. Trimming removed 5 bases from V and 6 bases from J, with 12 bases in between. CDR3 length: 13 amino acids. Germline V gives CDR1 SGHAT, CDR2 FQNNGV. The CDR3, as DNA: TGTGCCAGCAGCCCGGAACCGTTGGATACGCAGTATTTT. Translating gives CASSPEPLDTQYF.

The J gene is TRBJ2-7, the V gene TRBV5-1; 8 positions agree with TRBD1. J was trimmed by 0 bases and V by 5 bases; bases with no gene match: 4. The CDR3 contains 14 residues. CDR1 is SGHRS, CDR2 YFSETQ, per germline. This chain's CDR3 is CASSRTGSSYEQYF. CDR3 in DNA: TGCGCCAGCAGTCGGACAGGGAGCTCCTACGAGCAGTACTTC.

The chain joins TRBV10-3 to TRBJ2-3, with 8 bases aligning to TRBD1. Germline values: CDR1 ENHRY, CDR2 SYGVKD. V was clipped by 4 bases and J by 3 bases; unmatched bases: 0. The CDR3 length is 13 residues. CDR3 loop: CAISGTGTDTQYF. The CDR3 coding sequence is TGTGCCATCAGTGGGACAGGGACAGATACGCAGTATTTT.

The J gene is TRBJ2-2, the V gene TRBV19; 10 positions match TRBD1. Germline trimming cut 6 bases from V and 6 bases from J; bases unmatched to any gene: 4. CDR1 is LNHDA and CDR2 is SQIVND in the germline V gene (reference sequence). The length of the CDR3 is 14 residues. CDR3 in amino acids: CASSRDRGPGELFF. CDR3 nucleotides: TGTGCCAGTAGCCGGGACAGGGGTCCCGGGGAGCTGTTTTTT.

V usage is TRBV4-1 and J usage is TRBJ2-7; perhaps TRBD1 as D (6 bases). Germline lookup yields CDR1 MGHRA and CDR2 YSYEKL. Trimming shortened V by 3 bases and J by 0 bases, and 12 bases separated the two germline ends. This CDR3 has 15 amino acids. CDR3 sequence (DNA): TGCGCCAGCAGCCAGAGGACAGAGTACTCCTACGAGCAGTACTTC. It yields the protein CASSQRTEYSYEQYF.

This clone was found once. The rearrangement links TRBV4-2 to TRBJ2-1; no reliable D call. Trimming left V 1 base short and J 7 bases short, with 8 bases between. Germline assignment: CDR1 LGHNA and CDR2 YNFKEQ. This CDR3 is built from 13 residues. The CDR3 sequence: CASSQGSLNEQFF. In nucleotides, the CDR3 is TGTGCCAGCAGCCAAGGGAGTTTGAATGAGCAGTTCTTC.

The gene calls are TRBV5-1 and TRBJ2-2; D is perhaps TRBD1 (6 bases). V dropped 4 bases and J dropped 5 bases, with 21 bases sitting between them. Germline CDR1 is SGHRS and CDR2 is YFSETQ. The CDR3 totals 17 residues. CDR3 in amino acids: CASSLNLGQGNTGELFF. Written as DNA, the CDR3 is TGCGCCAGCAGCCTAAACCTCGGGCAGGGGAATACCGGGGAGCTGTTTTTT.

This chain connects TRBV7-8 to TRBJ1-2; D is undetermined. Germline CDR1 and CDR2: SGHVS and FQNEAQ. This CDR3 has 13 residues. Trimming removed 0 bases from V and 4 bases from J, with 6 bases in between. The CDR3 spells CASSLAGIYGYTF. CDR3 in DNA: TGTGCCAGCAGCTTAGCGGGAATCTATGGCTACACCTTC.

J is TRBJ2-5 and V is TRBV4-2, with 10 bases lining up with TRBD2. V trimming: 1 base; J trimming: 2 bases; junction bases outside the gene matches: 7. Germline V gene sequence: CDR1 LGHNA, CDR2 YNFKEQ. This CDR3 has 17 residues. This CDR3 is CASSQVTSAGGQETQYF. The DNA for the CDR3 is TGTGCCAGCAGCCAAGTTACCTCAGCGGGAGGGCAAGAGACCCAGTACTTC.

This CDR3 is CASSYGASALGDTQYF. For the CDR3, the DNA is TGTGCCAGCAGTTACGGGGCTAGCGCACTGGGAGATACGCAGTATTTT. This sequence joins TRBV6-5 and TRBJ2-3; D may be TRBD2 (6 bases). CDR1 and CDR2 (germline): MNHEY, SVGAGI. This CDR3 has 16 amino acids. The V end lost 2 bases, the J end lost 5 bases, and 17 bases lay between the germline ends.

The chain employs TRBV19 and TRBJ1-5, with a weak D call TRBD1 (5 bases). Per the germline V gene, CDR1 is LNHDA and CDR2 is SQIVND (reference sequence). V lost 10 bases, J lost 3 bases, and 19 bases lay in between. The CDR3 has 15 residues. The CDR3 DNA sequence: TGTGCCACCGGTTTGGGGGTGATGAACAATCAGCCCCAGCATTTT. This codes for CATGLGVMNNQPQHF.

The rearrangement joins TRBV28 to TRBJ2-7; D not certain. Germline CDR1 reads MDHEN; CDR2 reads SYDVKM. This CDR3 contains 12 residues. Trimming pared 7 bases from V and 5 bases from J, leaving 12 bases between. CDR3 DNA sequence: TGTGCCAGCACCGAACGGTCCAACGAGCAGTACTTC. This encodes CASTERSNEQYF. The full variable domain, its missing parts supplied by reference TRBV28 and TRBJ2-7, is DVKVTQSSRYLVKRTGEKVFLECVQDMDHENMFWYRQDPGLGLRLIYFSYDVKMKEKGDIPEGYSVSREKKERFSLILESASTNQTSMYLCASTERSNEQYFGPGTRLTVT.

This CDR3 reads CAISEGGNEQFF. The CDR3 nucleotides read TGTGCCATCAGTGAGGGTGGTAATGAGCAGTTCTTC. The chain recombines TRBV10-3 with TRBJ2-1; unclear D gene. From germline, CDR1 is ENHRY and CDR2 SYGVKD. The CDR3 length is 12 residues. Trimming took 2 bases from V and 7 from J, leaving 6 bases between them.

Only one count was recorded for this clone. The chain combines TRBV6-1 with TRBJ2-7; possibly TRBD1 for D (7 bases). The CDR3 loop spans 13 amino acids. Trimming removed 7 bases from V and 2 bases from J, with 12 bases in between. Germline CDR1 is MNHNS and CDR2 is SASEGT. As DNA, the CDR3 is TGTGCCAGCATCGCCAGGGGGGCCTACGAGCAGTACGTC. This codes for CASIARGAYEQYV.

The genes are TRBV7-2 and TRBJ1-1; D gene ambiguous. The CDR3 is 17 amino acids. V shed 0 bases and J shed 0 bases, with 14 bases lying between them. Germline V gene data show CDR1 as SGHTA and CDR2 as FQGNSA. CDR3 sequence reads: CASSLAVGGTLNTEAFF. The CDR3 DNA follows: TGTGCCAGCAGCTTAGCAGTAGGAGGCACCTTGAACACTGAAGCTTTCTTT.

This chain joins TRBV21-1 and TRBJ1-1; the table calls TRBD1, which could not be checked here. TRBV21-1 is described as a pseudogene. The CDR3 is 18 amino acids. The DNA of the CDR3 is TGTGCCAGCAGCAAAGCCCCTGGGGGGGACAGGGCGAACACTGAAGCTTTCTTT. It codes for CASSKAPGGDRANTEAFF.

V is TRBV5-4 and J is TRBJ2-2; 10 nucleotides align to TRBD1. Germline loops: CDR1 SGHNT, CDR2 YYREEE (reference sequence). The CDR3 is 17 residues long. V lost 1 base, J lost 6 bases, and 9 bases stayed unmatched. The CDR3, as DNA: TGTGCCAGCAGCTTGTCCCGACAGGGGGCATTGGCCGGGGAGCTGTTTTTT. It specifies CASSLSRQGALAGELFF.

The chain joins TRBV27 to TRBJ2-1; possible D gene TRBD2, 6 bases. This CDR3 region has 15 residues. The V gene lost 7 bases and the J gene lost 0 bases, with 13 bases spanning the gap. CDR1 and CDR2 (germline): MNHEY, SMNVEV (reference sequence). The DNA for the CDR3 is TGTGCCAGCACCGTCGACGGGAGCTCCTACAATGAGCAGTTCTTC. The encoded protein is CASTVDGSSYNEQFF.

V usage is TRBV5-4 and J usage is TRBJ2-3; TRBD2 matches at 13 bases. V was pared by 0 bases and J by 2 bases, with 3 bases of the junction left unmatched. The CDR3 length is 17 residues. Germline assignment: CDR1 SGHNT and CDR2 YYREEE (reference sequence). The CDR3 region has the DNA TGTGCCAGCAGCTTGGCACTAGCGGGAGGGCCCACAGATACGCAGTATTTT. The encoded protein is CASSLALAGGPTDTQYF. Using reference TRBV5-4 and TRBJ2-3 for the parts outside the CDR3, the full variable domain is ETGVTQSPTHLIKTRGQQVTLRCSSQSGHNTVSWYQQALGQGPQFIFQYYREEENGRGNFPPRFSGLQFPNYSSELNVNALELDDSALYLCASSLALAGGPTDTQYFGPGTRLTVL.

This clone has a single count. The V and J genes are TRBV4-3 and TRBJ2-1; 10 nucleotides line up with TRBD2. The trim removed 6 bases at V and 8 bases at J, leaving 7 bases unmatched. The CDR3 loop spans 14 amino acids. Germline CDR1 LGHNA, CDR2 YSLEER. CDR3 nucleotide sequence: TGCGCCAGCAGTAGACTAGCGGGTTGGGATGAGCAGTTCTTC. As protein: CASSRLAGWDEQFF.

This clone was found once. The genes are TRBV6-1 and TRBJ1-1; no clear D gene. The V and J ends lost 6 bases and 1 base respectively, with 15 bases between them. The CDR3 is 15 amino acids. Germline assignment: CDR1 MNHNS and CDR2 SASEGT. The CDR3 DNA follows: TGTGCCAGCAGGGCCGTTGGAGCGAAGAACACTGAAGCTTTCTTT. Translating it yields CASRAVGAKNTEAFF.

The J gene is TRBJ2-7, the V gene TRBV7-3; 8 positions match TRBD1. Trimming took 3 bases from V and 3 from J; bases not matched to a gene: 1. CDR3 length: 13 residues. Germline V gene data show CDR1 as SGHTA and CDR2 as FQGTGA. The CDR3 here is CASSFDRGYEQYF. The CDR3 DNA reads TGTGCCAGCAGCTTCGACAGGGGCTACGAGCAGTACTTC.

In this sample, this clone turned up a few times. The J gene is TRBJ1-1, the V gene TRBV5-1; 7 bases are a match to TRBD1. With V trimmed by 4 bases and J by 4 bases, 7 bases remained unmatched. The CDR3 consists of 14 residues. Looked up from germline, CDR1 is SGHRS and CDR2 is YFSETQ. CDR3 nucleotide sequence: TGCGCCAGCAGCCCTTGGACAGGAGGCACTGAAGCTTTCTTT. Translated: CASSPWTGGTEAFF.

For the CDR3, the DNA is TGTGCCAGCAGCCAGGACGGGACAGGGCGTCAGCCCCAGCATTTT. Amino acids: CASSQDGTGRQPQHF. The rearrangement uses TRBV4-2 and TRBJ1-5; 9 nucleotides match TRBD1. Germline V lookup: CDR1 LGHNA, CDR2 YNFKEQ. Losses at the gene ends were 3 bases for V and 6 bases for J; bases not matched to a gene: 6. The CDR3 spans 15 residues.

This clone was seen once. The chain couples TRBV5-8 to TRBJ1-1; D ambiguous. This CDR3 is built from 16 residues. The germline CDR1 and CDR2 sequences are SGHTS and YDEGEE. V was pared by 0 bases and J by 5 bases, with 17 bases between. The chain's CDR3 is CASSLALTPRGTEAFF. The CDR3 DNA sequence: TGTGCCAGCAGCTTGGCCCTAACCCCACGGGGAACTGAAGCTTTCTTT. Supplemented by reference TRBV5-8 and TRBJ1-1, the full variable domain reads EAGVTQSPTHLIKTRGQQATLRCSPISGHTSVYWYQQALGLGLQFLLWYDEGEERNRGNFPPRFSGRQFPNYSSELNVNALELEDSALYLCASSLALTPRGTEAFFGQGTRLTVV.

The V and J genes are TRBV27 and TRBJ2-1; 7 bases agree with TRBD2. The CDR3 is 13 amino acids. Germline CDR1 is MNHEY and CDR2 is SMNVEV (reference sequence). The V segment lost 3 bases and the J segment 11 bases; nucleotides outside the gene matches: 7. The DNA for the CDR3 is TGTGCCAGCAGTTTTCGGCGGGAGTGGAAGCAGTTCTTC. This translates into CASSFRREWKQFF.